This T cell receptor (beta chain) is drawn from a study of post-analysis software for immune sequencing data. Unique molecular identifiers featured in each of the TCR beta cDNA libraries. TCRdb ran MiXCR on the PCR reads and lists one entry per CDR3 protein. The sample includes hundreds of thousands of distinct CDR3 sequences, roughly half of them seen just once. Sequencing was done on a sample of blood. The TCR sequence derives from a girl aged 10 to 17 with multiple sclerosis.

The CDR3 DNA is TGCAGCGTTGAGACAGGGCTATACAATGAGCAGTTCTTC. Translation gives CSVETGLYNEQFF. This chain joins TRBV29-1 and TRBJ2-1, with 7 bases matching TRBD1. The CDR3 is 13 residues long. The trim removed 3 bases at V and 4 bases at J, leaving 3 bases unmatched. Germline lookup yields CDR1 SQVTM and CDR2 ANQGSEA.